This is a list of T cell receptor beta chains from one sample in a study of blood T cell repertoires in COVID-19. Assay used: immunoSEQ multiplex PCR; TCRdb lists only in-frame clones, some missing. Of a few hundred thousand clones listed, roughly 85% are singletons. Sequenced: peripheral blood. These TCRs come from a young woman with acute or convalescent COVID-19. Each CDR3 is given with its conserved first and last residue. A D gene is named only where the DNA matches it firmly. Clone size is not always given. Where it is, it says once, few, many or a class for expanded clones.

TRBV9	TRBJ2-1	.	TRBD2	CASSVGPTGTSGSNEQFF	TGTGCCAGCAGCGTAGGCCCCACCGGGACTAGCGGATCCAATGAGCAGTTCTTC
TRBV11-2	TRBJ1-1	.	.	CASSLAGEVRAFF	TGTGCCAGCAGCTTGGCAGGGGAAGTACGAGCTTTCTTT
TRBV6-5	TRBJ2-7	.	.	CASRPQGYEQYF	TGTGCCAGCAGACCCCAGGGCTACGAGCAGTACTTC
TRBV7-9	TRBJ2-7	.	TRBD2	CASSPSGSHEQYF	TGTGCCAGCAGCCCTAGCGGGAGCCACGAGCAGTACTTC
TRBV9	TRBJ2-7	few	TRBD2	CASSKGTSGYEQYF	TGTGCCAGCAGCAAAGGGACTAGCGGCTACGAGCAGTACTTC
TRBV29-1	TRBJ2-2	.	TRBD2	CSVVERGRANTGELFF	TGCAGCGTTGTTGAGCGCGGGAGGGCCAACACCGGGGAGCTGTTTTTT
TRBV7-2	TRBJ2-7	.	.	CASSPEGLTYEQYF	TGTGCCAGCAGCCCTGAAGGACTTACCTACGAGCAGTACTTC
TRBV10-3	TRBJ1-1	few	TRBD1	CAISEQDRGYGEAFF	TGTGCCATCAGTGAACAGGACAGGGGGTATGGTGAAGCTTTCTTT
TRBV5-1	TRBJ1-5	.	.	CASSIDSSNQPQHF	TGCGCCAGCAGCATAGACAGTAGCAATCAGCCCCAGCATTTT
TRBV12-5	TRBJ1-2	.	.	CASGLEIGKGDYGYTF	TGTGCTAGTGGTTTGGAGATCGGGAAGGGGGACTATGGCTACACCTTC
TRBV3-1/TRBV3-2	TRBJ2-7	.	TRBD2	CASSPGGGVIYEQYF	TGTGCCAGCAGCCCCGGCGGGGGGGTAATCTACGAGCAGTACTTC
TRBV10-2	TRBJ2-7	few	.	CASSEANSGSYEQYF	TGCGCCAGCAGTGAAGCGAATAGCGGTAGTTACGAGCAGTACTTC
TRBV12-3/TRBV12-4	TRBJ2-7	.	TRBD2	CASSFGLVYEQYF	TGTGCCAGCAGTTTCGGACTAGTCTACGAGCAGTACTTC
TRBV6-2/TRBV6-3	TRBJ2-1	.	TRBD1	CASSYQGTGNNEQFF	TGTGCCAGCAGTTACCAGGGGACAGGGAACAATGAGCAGTTCTTC
TRBV6-1	TRBJ2-1	.	TRBD2	CASSSTSGISNEQFF	TGTGCCAGCAGCTCCACTAGCGGGATTTCCAATGAGCAGTTCTTC
TRBV20-1	TRBJ2-5	.	.	CSARQETQYF	TGCAGTGCTAGACAGGAGACCCAGTACTTC
TRBV5-5	TRBJ2-7	.	.	CASSFGPTYEQYF	TGTGCCAGCAGCTTTGGGCCCACCTACGAGCAGTACTTC
TRBV6-6	TRBJ2-5	.	.	CASRYTGTNQETQYF	TGTGCCAGCAGATACACCGGGACAAATCAAGAGACCCAGTACTTC
TRBV6-2/TRBV6-3	TRBJ1-5	.	TRBD1	CASSYAGGPNQPQHF	TGTGCCAGCAGTTACGCAGGGGGCCCCAATCAGCCCCAGCATTTT
TRBV30	TRBJ2-6	.	.	CAWAPRSGANVLTF	TGTGCCTGGGCCCCTCGCTCTGGGGCCAACGTCCTGACTTTC
TRBV6-1	TRBJ2-7	.	.	CASSEPPLRVIRYEQYF	TGTGCCAGCAGTGAACCCCCACTACGAGTTATACGCTACGAGCAGTACTTC
TRBV11-2	TRBJ1-3	few	TRBD1	CASSPTTGSGNTIYF	TGTGCCAGCAGCCCAACGACAGGGAGCGGAAACACCATATATTTT
TRBV28	TRBJ2-7	.	TRBD2	CASSGRNLNEQYF	TGTGCCTCTAGCGGGAGAAACTTAAACGAGCAGTACTTC
TRBV28	TRBJ2-7	.	.	CASTPGGGSGYEQYF	TGTGCCAGCACCCCGGGTGGGGGCTCGGGCTACGAGCAGTACTTC
TRBV6-2/TRBV6-3	TRBJ2-1	.	.	CASSPLGRRLDINEQFF	TGTGCCAGCAGTCCCCTCGGGCGGAGACTAGACATCAATGAGCAGTTCTTC
TRBV7-9	TRBJ2-1	few	.	CASSLVPPPAGLKDNEQFF	TGTGCCAGCAGCTTAGTTCCCCCACCCGCGGGCCTGAAGGACAATGAGCAGTTCTTC
TRBV14	TRBJ2-3	once	.	CASSQFSHTDTQYF	TGTGCCAGCAGCCAATTTTCCCACACAGATACGCAGTATTTT
TRBV6-5	TRBJ1-6	.	.	CASSSGSSPLHF	TGTGCCAGCAGTTCAGGGTCCTCACCCCTCCACTTT
TRBV7-8	TRBJ2-1	once	TRBD2	CASSSPTSGRSYNEQFF	TGTGCCAGCAGCTCGCCGACTAGCGGGCGCTCCTACAATGAGCAGTTCTTC
TRBV28	TRBJ1-5	.	.	CASSLRQDYQPQHF	TGTGCCAGCAGTTTACGACAGGACTATCAGCCCCAGCATTTT
TRBV14	TRBJ2-2	.	.	CASGQNTGELFF	TGTGCCAGCGGACAGAACACCGGGGAGCTGTTTTTT
TRBV14	TRBJ2-3	.	.	CASSPHRSTDTQYF	TGTGCCAGCAGCCCGCACAGGAGCACAGATACGCAGTATTTT
TRBV20-1	TRBJ2-7	.	.	CSALKETQKYF	TGCAGTGCTCTGAAGGAGACGCAGAAGTACTTC
TRBV19	TRBJ1-1	.	.	CASSLAATGKQEAFF	TGTGCCAGTAGTTTAGCCGCGACAGGTAAACAGGAAGCTTTCTTT
TRBV3-1/TRBV3-2	TRBJ2-1	.	.	CASSQEIRGLEYNEQFF	TGTGCCAGCAGCCAAGAAATACGCGGGCTGGAGTACAATGAGCAGTTCTTC
TRBV24-1	TRBJ1-4	.	.	CATSGSGIGEKLFF	TGTGCCACCAGTGGATCAGGGATCGGGGAAAAACTGTTTTTT
TRBV5-4	TRBJ2-3	few	TRBD2	CASSPSGSPLWDTQYF	TGTGCCAGCAGCCCAAGCGGGAGCCCCCTTTGGGATACGCAGTATTTT
TRBV14	TRBJ2-1	.	TRBD2	CASSPSGGGWAYNEQFF	TGTGCCAGCAGCCCCTCTGGGGGGGGTTGGGCCTACAATGAGCAGTTCTTC
TRBV27	TRBJ2-7	.	TRBD1	CASSLEGTGGNEQYF	TGTGCCAGCAGTTTAGAGGGGACAGGGGGGAACGAGCAGTACTTC
TRBV19	TRBJ1-5	.	TRBD1	CASTPTGTGNQPQHF	TGTGCCAGTACGCCGACCGGGACAGGGAATCAGCCCCAGCATTTT
TRBV28	TRBJ2-7	.	TRBD1	CASSPGTGDEQYF	TGTGCCAGCAGTCCCGGGACAGGGGACGAGCAGTACTTC
TRBV4-3	TRBJ1-3	.	.	CASSQGGISGNTIYF	TGCGCCAGCAGCCAAGGAGGGATCTCTGGAAACACCATATATTTT
TRBV11-2	TRBJ2-1	.	TRBD2	CASSLVGTSEYNEQFF	TGTGCCAGCAGCTTAGTGGGGACTAGCGAGTACAATGAGCAGTTCTTC
TRBV4-3	TRBJ2-1	.	TRBD2	CASSLQSAGAGEQFF	TGCGCCAGCAGCCTCCAATCAGCGGGAGCAGGTGAGCAGTTCTTC
TRBV18	TRBJ2-1	.	.	CASSELEYNEQFF	TGTGCCAGCTCAGAGTTGGAGTACAATGAGCAGTTCTTC
TRBV30	TRBJ1-2	.	.	CAWVWSGYGYTF	TGTGCCTGGGTTTGGTCAGGCTATGGCTACACCTTC
TRBV4-3	TRBJ1-5	.	.	CASSQGTENQPQHF	TGCGCCAGCAGCCAAGGGACAGAAAATCAGCCCCAGCATTTT
TRBV6-2/TRBV6-3	TRBJ1-5	.	.	CASSYPLTGPSNQPQHF	TGTGCCAGCAGTTACCCCTTAACAGGGCCCAGCAATCAGCCCCAGCATTTT
TRBV28	TRBJ2-5	.	TRBD1	CASIGTGDRKTQYF	TGTGCCAGCATCGGGACAGGGGATAGAAAGACCCAGTACTTC
TRBV3-1/TRBV3-2	TRBJ2-7	.	TRBD2	CASSHVLAGGEQYF	TGTGCCAGCAGCCATGTCCTAGCGGGAGGGGAGCAGTACTTC
TRBV28	TRBJ1-5	.	TRBD1	CASSTRTGFNQPQHF	TGTGCCAGCAGTACAAGGACAGGGTTCAATCAGCCCCAGCATTTT
TRBV27	TRBJ1-6	.	.	CASSRMGLTGSPLHF	TGTGCCAGCAGCAGAATGGGCCTCACGGGGTCACCCCTCCACTTT
TRBV28	TRBJ2-1	.	.	CASSLREQFF	TGTGCCAGCAGTTTGAGGGAGCAGTTCTTC